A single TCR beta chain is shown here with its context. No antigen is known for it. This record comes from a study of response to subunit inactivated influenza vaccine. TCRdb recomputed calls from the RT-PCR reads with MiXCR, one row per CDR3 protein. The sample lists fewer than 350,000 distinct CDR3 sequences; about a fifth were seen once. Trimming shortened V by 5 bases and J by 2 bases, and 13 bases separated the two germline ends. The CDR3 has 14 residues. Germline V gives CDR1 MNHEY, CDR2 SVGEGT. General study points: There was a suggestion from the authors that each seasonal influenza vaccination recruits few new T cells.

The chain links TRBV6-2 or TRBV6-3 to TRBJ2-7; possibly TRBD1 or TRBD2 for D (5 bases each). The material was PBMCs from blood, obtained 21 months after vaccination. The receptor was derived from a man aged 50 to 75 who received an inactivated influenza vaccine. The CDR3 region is CASSTGRKTYEQYF. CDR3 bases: TGTGCCAGCAGTACGGGACGGAAGACCTACGAGCAGTACTTC.